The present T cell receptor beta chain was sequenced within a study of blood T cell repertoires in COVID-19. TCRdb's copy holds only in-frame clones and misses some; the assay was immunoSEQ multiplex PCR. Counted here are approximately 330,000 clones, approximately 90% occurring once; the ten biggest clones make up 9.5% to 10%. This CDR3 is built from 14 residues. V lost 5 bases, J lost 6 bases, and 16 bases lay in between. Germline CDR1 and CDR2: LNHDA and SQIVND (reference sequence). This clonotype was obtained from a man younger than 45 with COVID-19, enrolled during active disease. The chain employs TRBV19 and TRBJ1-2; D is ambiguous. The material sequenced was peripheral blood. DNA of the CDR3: TGTGCCAGTAGTGATTTCGGATCGACTCATGGCTACACCTTC. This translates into CASSDFGSTHGYTF. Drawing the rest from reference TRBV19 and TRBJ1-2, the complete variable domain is DGGITQSPKYLFRKEGQNVTLSCEQNLNHDAMYWYRQDPGQGLRLIYYSQIVNDFQKGDIAEGYSVSREKKESFPLTVTSAQKNPTAFYLCASSDFGSTHGYTFGSGTRLTVV.